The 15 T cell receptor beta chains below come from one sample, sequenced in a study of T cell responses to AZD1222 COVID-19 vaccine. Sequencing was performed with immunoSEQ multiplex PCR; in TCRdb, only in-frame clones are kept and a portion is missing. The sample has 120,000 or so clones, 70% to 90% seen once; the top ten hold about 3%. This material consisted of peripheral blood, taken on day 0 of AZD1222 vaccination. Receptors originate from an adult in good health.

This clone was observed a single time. In DNA, the CDR3 is TGTGCCAGCAGTCGTCGTGGGGGCGACACTGAAGCTTTCTTT. It yields the protein CASSRRGGDTEAFF. The chain combines TRBV6-2 or TRBV6-3 with TRBJ1-1; weak D call: TRBD1 (6 bases). This CDR3 has 14 amino acids. Germline CDR1 reads MNHEY; CDR2 reads SVGEGT. Trimming took 5 bases from V and 3 from J, leaving 13 bases between them.

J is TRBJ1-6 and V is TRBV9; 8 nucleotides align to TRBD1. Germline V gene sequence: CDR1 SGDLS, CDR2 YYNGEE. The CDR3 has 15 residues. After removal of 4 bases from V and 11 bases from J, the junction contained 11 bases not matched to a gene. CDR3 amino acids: CASSKGQGPGPPLHF. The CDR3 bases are TGTGCCAGCAGCAAAGGACAGGGCCCAGGTCCACCCCTCCACTTT.

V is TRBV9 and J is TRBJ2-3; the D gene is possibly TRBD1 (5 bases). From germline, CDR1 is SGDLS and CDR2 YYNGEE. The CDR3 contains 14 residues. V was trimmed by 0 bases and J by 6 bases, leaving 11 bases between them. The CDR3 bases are TGTGCCAGCAGCGTAGGGGTTAAGGGGGATACGCAGTATTTT. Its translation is CASSVGVKGDTQYF.

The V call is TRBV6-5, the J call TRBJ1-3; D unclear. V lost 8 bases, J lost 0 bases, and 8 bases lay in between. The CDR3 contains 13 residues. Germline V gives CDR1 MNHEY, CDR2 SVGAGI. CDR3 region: CASQAVSGNTIYF. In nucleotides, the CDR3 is TGTGCCAGCCAAGCTGTCTCTGGAAACACCATATATTTT.

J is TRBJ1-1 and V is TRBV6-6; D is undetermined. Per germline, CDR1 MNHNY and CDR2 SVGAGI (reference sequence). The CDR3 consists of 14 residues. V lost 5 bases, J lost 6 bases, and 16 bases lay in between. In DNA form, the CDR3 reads TGTGCCAGCAGTCCGGGGTACGGTGACGCTGAAGCTTTCTTT. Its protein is CASSPGYGDAEAFF.

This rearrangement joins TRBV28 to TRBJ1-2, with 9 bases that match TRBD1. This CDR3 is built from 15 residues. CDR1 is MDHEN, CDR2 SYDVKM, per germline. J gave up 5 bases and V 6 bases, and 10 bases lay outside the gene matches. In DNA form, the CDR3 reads TGTGCCAGCAGGGGCGGACAGGGGAAAGGGTATGGCTACACCTTC. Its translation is CASRGGQGKGYGYTF.

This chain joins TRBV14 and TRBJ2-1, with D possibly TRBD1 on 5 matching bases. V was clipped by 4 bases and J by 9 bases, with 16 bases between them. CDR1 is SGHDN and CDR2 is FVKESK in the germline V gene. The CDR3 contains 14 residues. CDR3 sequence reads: CASSPWGSVAEQFF. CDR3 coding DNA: TGTGCCAGCAGCCCCTGGGGCAGCGTGGCTGAGCAGTTCTTC.

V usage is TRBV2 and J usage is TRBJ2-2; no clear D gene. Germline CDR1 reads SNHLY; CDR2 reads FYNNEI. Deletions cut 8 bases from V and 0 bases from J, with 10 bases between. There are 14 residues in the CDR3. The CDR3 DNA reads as TGTGCCAGCTCCCGAGGAGCGAACACCGGGGAGCTGTTTTTT. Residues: CASSRGANTGELFF.

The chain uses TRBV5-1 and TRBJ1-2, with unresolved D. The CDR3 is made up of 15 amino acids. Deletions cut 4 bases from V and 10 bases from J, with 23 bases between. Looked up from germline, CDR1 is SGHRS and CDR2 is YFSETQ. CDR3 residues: CASSTAGQADRHYTF. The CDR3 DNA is TGCGCCAGCAGCACGGCCGGCCAGGCCGACCGACACTACACCTTC.

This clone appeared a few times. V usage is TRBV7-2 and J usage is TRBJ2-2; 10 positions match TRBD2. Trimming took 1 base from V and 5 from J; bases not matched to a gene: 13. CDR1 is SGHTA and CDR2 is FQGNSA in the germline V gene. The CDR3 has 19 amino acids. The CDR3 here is CASSLELGLAVRPTGELFF. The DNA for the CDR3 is TGTGCCAGCAGCTTAGAATTAGGACTAGCGGTGCGGCCTACCGGGGAGCTGTTTTTT.

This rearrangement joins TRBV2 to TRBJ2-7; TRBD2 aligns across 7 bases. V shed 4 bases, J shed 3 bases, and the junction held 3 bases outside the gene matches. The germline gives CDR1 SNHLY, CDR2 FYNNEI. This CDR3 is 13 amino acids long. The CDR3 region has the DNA TGTGCCAGCAGTGGGGACTACGTCTACGAGCAGTACTTC. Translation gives CASSGDYVYEQYF.

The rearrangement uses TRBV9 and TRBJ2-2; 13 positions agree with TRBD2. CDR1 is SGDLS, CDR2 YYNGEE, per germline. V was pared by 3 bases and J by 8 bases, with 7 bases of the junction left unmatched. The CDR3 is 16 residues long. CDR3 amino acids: CASSGTSGGAPGELFF. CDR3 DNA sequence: TGTGCCAGCAGCGGTACTAGCGGGGGGGCTCCTGGGGAGCTGTTTTTT.

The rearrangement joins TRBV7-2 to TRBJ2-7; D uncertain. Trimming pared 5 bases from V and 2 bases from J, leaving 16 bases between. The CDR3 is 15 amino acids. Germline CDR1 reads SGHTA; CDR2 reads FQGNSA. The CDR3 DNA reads TGTGCCAGCAGCAACACGGCGAACCCTACCTACGAGCAGTACTTC. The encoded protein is CASSNTANPTYEQYF.

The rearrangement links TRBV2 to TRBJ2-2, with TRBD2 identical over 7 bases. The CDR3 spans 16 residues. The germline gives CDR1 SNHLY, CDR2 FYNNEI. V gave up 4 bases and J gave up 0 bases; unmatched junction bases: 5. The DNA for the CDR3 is TGTGCCAGCAGTGTTAGTCTAGCGGCGAACACCGGGGAGCTGTTTTTT. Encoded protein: CASSVSLAANTGELFF.

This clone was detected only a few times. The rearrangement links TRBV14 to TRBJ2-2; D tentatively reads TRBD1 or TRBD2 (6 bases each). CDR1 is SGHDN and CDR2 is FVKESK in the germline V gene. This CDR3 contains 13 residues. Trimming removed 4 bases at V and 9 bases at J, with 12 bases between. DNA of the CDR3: TGTGCCAGCAGCCTCGCCGGGGGCAGGGAGCTGTTTTTT. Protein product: CASSLAGGRELFF.